These 24 T cell receptor beta chains came from one sample sequenced in a study of Tregs in tolerant kidney transplant recipients. Sequencing used immunoSEQ multiplex PCR; TCRdb keeps in-frame clones, though not all of them. The sample has about 100,000 clones, approximately 94% seen once. The source material was CD4+ T cells from blood, sampled before the transplant. The receptors were sampled from a human donor who received a combined kidney and bone marrow transplant.

V and J are TRBV7-2 and TRBJ2-7, with 9 bases identical to TRBD1. The CDR3 totals 15 residues. J gave up 7 bases and V 1 base, and 8 bases lay outside the gene matches. Germline CDR1 SGHTA, CDR2 FQGNSA. CDR3 sequence: CASSLDGQGIREQYF. CDR3 coding DNA: TGTGCCAGCAGCTTAGACGGACAGGGGATTCGAGAGCAGTACTTC.

The chain has TRBV5-1 and TRBJ2-6; 7 nucleotides agree with TRBD1. Looked up from germline, CDR1 is SGHRS and CDR2 is YFSETQ. V gave up 5 bases and J gave up 4 bases; unmatched junction bases: 6. This CDR3 comprises 15 residues. The CDR3 bases are TGCGCCAGCAGTTGGGAGACAGGGGGGGCCAACGTCCTGACTTTC. This encodes CASSWETGGANVLTF. Combining the CDR3 with reference TRBV5-1 and TRBJ2-6 gives the whole variable domain KAGVTQTPRYLIKTRGQQVTLSCSPISGHRSVSWYQQTPGQGLQFLFEYFSETQRNKGNFPGRFSGRQFSNSRSEMNVSTLELGDSALYLCASSWETGGANVLTFGAGSRLTVL.

This clone appeared a single time. The rearrangement links TRBV5-4 to TRBJ2-5; D unresolved. CDR3 length: 12 amino acids. CDR1 and CDR2 from the germline V gene are SGHNT and YYREEE (reference sequence). V was pared by 2 bases and J by 5 bases, with 7 bases between. CDR3 DNA sequence: TGTGCCAGCAGCTTCATTTCCGAGACCCAGTACTTC. Its protein is CASSFISETQYF.

This chain joins TRBV7-2 and TRBJ2-3, with D unresolved. This CDR3 region has 14 residues. CDR1 is SGHTA, CDR2 FQGNSA, per germline. V was cut by 1 base and J by 1 base, with 6 bases left in between. For the CDR3, the DNA is TGTGCCAGCAGCTTAGATAGTGGCACAGATACGCAGTATTTT. This encodes CASSLDSGTDTQYF.

CDR3 in amino acids: CASSSRTGHYGYTF. Written as DNA, the CDR3 is TGTGCCAGCAGCTCCAGGACAGGGCACTATGGCTACACCTTC. The gene calls are TRBV7-9 and TRBJ1-2; 8 positions agree with TRBD1. With 4 bases clipped from V and 3 bases from J, the junction kept 4 bases outside the gene matches. The CDR3 spans 14 residues. The germline CDR1 and CDR2 sequences are SEHNR and FQNEAQ (reference sequence).

This sequence joins TRBV7-6 and TRBJ1-1; tentative D call: TRBD1 (6 bases). The ends were cut back, 5 bases at V and 1 base at J, with 17 bases in the middle. Germline assignment: CDR1 SGHVS and CDR2 FNYEAQ. The CDR3 totals 16 residues. This CDR3 reads CASSPLNREENTEAFF. In DNA form, the CDR3 reads TGTGCCAGCAGCCCCCTGAACAGGGAAGAGAACACTGAAGCTTTCTTT.

The chain has TRBV5-6 and TRBJ1-1, with a tentative D call TRBD1 (5 bases). The CDR3 contains 16 residues. The ends were cut back, 2 bases at V and 1 base at J, with 15 bases in the middle. Germline V gene data show CDR1 as SGHDT and CDR2 as YYEEEE. In DNA, the CDR3 is TGTGCCAGCAGCTTTGGGACTTATGGGGAGAACACTGAAGCTTTCTTT. Translated: CASSFGTYGENTEAFF.

This rearrangement joins TRBV9 to TRBJ2-7, with 7 bases matching TRBD1. The V segment lost 0 bases and the J segment 3 bases; nucleotides outside the gene matches: 6. CDR3 size: 15 residues. Germline loops: CDR1 SGDLS, CDR2 YYNGEE. CDR3 in DNA: TGTGCCAGCAGCGTAGATGGGACAGATAACTACGAGCAGTACTTC. Translated, it gives CASSVDGTDNYEQYF.

The rearrangement links TRBV15 to TRBJ2-2; perhaps TRBD1 as D (6 bases). V was pared by 6 bases and J by 6 bases, with 11 bases between. The CDR3 runs to 13 residues. CDR1 and CDR2 from the germline V gene are LNHNV and YYDKDF (reference sequence). CDR3 protein: CATSPDRPGELFF. The DNA of the CDR3 is TGTGCCACCAGTCCGGACAGACCCGGGGAGCTGTTTTTT.

This chain links TRBV7-2 with TRBJ2-7; TRBD1 aligns across 7 bases. In germline, CDR1 is SGHTA, CDR2 FQGNSA. V lost 1 base, J lost 3 bases, and 9 bases stayed unmatched. The CDR3 has 16 residues. CDR3 amino acids: CASSLGGGQVGYEQYF. The CDR3 nucleotides read TGTGCCAGCAGCTTAGGGGGCGGACAGGTGGGCTACGAGCAGTACTTC.

V usage is TRBV4-2 and J usage is TRBJ2-5; D perhaps matches TRBD1 (6 bases). The better agreement between TRBJ2-7 and the DNA end casts doubt on the J call. Germline values: CDR1 LGHNA, CDR2 YNFKEQ. The CDR3 spans 14 residues. The CDR3 is CASSQEGHSYEQYF. CDR3 coding DNA: TGTGCCAGCAGCCAAGAGGGACATTCCTACGAGCAGTACTTC.

The rearrangement joins TRBV19 to TRBJ1-1, with a weak D call TRBD1 (6 bases). This CDR3 is built from 15 residues. Germline V lookup: CDR1 LNHDA, CDR2 SQIVND (reference sequence). Trimming removed 11 bases from V and 0 bases from J, with 19 bases in between. The CDR3 DNA reads TGTGCCGATGTAATAGCGGGACACCTGAACACTGAAGCTTTCTTT. Encoded protein: CADVIAGHLNTEAFF.

As to this clone: At one end the junction does not follow the germline gene, possibly because of a read error. This rearrangement joins TRBV11-3 to TRBJ2-3, with D uncertain. CDR1 SGHNT and CDR2 YENEEA come from the germline V gene. CDR3 length equals 14 residues. CDR3 sequence (DNA): TGTGCCAGCACCTTAGGAGACTCGTTGGATACGCAGTATTTT. Translated: CASTLGDSLDTQYF.

The sample holds one count of this clone. This chain connects TRBV19 to TRBJ1-1, with 7 bases aligning to TRBD1. The CDR3 is 14 amino acids. Germline values: CDR1 LNHDA, CDR2 SQIVND (reference sequence). The V and J ends lost 7 bases and 4 bases, in that order; junction bases with no gene match: 9. The CDR3 spells CASKRGQGVTEAFF. CDR3 nucleotides: TGTGCCAGTAAAAGGGGGCAAGGGGTCACTGAAGCTTTCTTT. Variable domain in full (rest from reference TRBV19 and TRBJ1-1): DGGITQSPKYLFRKEGQNVTLSCEQNLNHDAMYWYRQDPGQGLRLIYYSQIVNDFQKGDIAEGYSVSREKKESFPLTVTSAQKNPTAFYLCASKRGQGVTEAFFGQGTRLTVV.

The chain recombines TRBV11-3 with TRBJ2-3; D is perhaps TRBD1 (5 bases). The CDR3 contains 16 residues. V was shortened by 1 base and J by 14 bases, with 25 bases between the two germline ends. In germline, CDR1 is SGHNT, CDR2 YENEEA. CDR3 DNA sequence: TGTGCCAGCAGCTTAGGGTCCCGCAGGGCCATGGGTGAGCGGTATTTT. Amino acid sequence: CASSLGSRRAMGERYF.

The rearrangement links TRBV9 to TRBJ2-5; 9 positions match TRBD1. V lost 4 bases to trimming and J lost 3 bases; unmatched junction nucleotides: 4. Germline-derived CDR1 and CDR2 are SGDLS and YYNGEE. This CDR3 contains 14 residues. The CDR3 sequence: CASSFRDREETQYF. DNA for the CDR3: TGTGCCAGCAGCTTCAGGGACAGGGAAGAGACCCAGTACTTC.

This chain links TRBV21-1 with TRBJ1-5; TRBD1 was called by the table and not checked on the DNA. TRBV21-1 is a listed pseudogene. The CDR3 has 17 amino acids. This CDR3 reads CASSKALRDSFNQPQHF. For the CDR3, the DNA is TGTGCCAGCAGCAAAGCGCTACGGGACAGCTTCAATCAGCCCCAGCATTTT.

The CDR3 coding sequence is TGTGCCAGCAGCCCCCACCCCGCGGACTTCGCCGAGCAGTACTTC. It is translated as CASSPHPADFAEQYF. The rearrangement uses TRBV7-9 and TRBJ2-7, with D possibly TRBD2 on 5 matching bases. The CDR3 spans 15 residues. CDR1 SEHNR and CDR2 FQNEAQ come from the germline V gene (reference sequence). V was pared by 5 bases and J by 6 bases, with 20 bases between.

The chain recombines TRBV5-1 with TRBJ1-3, with D unclear. The CDR3 consists of 14 residues. V was clipped by 1 base and J by 4 bases, with 9 bases between them. Germline V CDR1 and CDR2: SGHRS, YFSETQ. This CDR3 is CASSLIGIGNTIYF. The CDR3 coding sequence is TGCGCCAGCAGCTTGATCGGGATCGGAAACACCATATATTTT.

The chain joins TRBV9 to TRBJ2-1; 8 nucleotides agree with TRBD1. Germline lookup yields CDR1 SGDLS and CDR2 YYNGEE. V lost 0 bases to trimming and J lost 14 bases; unmatched junction nucleotides: 7. The CDR3 totals 13 residues. This CDR3 is CASSVVETGVEFF. CDR3 bases: TGTGCCAGCAGCGTAGTAGAGACAGGGGTAGAGTTCTTC.

This chain connects TRBV27 to TRBJ2-1, with 12 bases matching TRBD2. CDR3 size: 17 residues. CDR1 and CDR2 (germline): MNHEY, SMNVEV (reference sequence). The V gene end was trimmed by 2 bases and the J gene end by 8 bases; junction bases not matched to a gene: 10. CDR3 sequence: CASSLGALAGGHDEQFF. The CDR3 DNA follows: TGTGCCAGCAGTTTAGGAGCCCTAGCGGGGGGGCACGATGAGCAGTTCTTC.

The genes are TRBV5-1 and TRBJ2-1, with 7 positions matching TRBD2. The CDR3 runs 13 residues. Germline lookup yields CDR1 SGHRS and CDR2 YFSETQ. The V gene end was trimmed by 1 base and the J gene end by 5 bases; junction bases not matched to a gene: 0. The DNA of the CDR3 is TGCGCCAGCAGCTTGACTAGCGACAATGAGCAGTTCTTC. It is translated as CASSLTSDNEQFF.

The chain carries TRBV27 and TRBJ2-7; 8 bases align to TRBD2. The V gene end was trimmed by 3 bases and the J gene end by 1 base; junction bases not matched to a gene: 2. Germline values: CDR1 MNHEY, CDR2 SMNVEV (reference sequence). There are 14 residues in the CDR3. The CDR3 sequence: CASSFRGGSYEQYF. In DNA, the CDR3 is TGTGCCAGCAGTTTTCGGGGGGGATCCTACGAGCAGTACTTC.

V usage is TRBV19 and J usage is TRBJ2-3; the match to TRBD2 covers 9 bases. The CDR3 length is 16 residues. Germline CDR1 is LNHDA and CDR2 is SQIVND (reference sequence). The trim removed 2 bases at V and 2 bases at J, leaving 5 bases unmatched. As DNA, the CDR3 is TGTGCCAGTAGTATACAGACTAGCGGACTCACAGATACGCAGTATTTT. Translation gives CASSIQTSGLTDTQYF.